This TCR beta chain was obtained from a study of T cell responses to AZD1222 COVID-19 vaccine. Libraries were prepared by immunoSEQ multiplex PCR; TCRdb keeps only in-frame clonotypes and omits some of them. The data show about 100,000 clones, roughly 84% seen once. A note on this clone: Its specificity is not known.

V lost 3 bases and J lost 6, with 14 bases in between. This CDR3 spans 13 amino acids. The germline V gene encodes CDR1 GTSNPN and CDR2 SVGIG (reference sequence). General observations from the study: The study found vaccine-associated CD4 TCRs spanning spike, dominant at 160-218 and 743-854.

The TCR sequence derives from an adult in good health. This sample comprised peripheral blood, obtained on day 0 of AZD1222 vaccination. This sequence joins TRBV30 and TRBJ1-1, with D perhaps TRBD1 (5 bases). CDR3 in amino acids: CAWRPERDAEAFF. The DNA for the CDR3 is TGTGCCTGGAGGCCGGAACGGGACGCTGAAGCTTTCTTT.